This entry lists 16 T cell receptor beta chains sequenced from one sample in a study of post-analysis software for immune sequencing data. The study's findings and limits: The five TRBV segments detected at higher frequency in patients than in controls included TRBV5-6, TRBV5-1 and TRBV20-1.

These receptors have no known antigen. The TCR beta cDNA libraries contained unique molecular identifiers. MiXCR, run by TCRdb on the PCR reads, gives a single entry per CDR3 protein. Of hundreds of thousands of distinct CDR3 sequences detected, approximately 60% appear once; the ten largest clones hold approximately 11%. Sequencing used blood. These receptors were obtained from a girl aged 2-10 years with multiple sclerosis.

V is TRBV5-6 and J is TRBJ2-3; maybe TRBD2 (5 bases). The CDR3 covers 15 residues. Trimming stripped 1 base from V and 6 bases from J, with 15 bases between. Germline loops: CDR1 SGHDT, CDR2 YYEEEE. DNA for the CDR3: TGTGCCAGCAGCTTGATTACGACTAATGTGGATACGCAGTATTTT. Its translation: CASSLITTNVDTQYF.

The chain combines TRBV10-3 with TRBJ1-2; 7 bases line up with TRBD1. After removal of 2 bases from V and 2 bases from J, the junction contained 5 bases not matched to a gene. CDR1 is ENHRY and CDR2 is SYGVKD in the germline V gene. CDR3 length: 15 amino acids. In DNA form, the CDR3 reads TGTGCCATCAGTGAGATAGAGGGGGCGAACTATGGCTACACCTTC. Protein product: CAISEIEGANYGYTF.

Written as DNA, the CDR3 is TGCAGTGCTAGGAACTTCGACAGCTCCTACAATGAGCAGTTCTTC. Amino acid sequence: CSARNFDSSYNEQFF. V is TRBV20-1 and J is TRBJ2-1; a weak D match, TRBD1 (5 bases). Germline lookup yields CDR1 DFQATT and CDR2 SNEGSKA (reference sequence). Trimming removed 3 bases at V and 0 bases at J, with 12 bases between. CDR3 length equals 15 residues.

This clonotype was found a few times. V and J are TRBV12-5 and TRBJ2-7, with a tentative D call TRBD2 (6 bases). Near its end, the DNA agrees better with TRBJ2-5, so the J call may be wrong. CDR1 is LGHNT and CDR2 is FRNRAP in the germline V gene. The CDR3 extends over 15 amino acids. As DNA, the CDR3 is TGTGCTAGTGGCCCTCCCCTAGCGTCCTGGGAGACCCAGTACTTC. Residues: CASGPPLASWETQYF.

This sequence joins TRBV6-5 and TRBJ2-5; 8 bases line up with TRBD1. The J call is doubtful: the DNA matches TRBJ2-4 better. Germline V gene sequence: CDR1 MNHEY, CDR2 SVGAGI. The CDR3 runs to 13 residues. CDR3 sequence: CASRTGATRIQYF. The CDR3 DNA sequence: TGTGCCAGCAGGACAGGGGCCACGCGCATTCAGTACTTC.

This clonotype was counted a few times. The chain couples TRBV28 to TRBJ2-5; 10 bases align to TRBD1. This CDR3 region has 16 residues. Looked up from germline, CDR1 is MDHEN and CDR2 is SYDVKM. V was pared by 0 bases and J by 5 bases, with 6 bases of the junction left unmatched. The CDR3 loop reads CASSLWGTGATETQYF. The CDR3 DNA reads TGTGCCAGCAGTTTATGGGGGACAGGGGCAACGGAGACCCAGTACTTC.

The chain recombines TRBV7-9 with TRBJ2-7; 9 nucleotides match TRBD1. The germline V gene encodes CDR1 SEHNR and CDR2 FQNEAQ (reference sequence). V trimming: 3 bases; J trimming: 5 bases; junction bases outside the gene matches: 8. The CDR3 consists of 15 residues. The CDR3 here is CASSFPGQGPHEQYF. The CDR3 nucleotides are TGTGCCAGCAGCTTTCCGGGACAGGGTCCCCACGAGCAGTACTTC.

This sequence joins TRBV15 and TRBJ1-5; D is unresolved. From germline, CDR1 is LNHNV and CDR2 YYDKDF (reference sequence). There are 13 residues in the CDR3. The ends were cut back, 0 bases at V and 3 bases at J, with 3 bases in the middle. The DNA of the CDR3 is TGTGCCACCAGCAGAGACCACAATCAGCCCCAGCATTTT. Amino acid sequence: CATSRDHNQPQHF.

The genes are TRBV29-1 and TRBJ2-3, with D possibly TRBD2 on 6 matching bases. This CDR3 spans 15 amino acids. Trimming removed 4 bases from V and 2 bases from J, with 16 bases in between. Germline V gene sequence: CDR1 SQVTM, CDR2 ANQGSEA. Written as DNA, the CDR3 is TGCAGCGTTGTCTGGCAGGCGGACTACACAGATACGCAGTATTTT. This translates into CSVVWQADYTDTQYF.

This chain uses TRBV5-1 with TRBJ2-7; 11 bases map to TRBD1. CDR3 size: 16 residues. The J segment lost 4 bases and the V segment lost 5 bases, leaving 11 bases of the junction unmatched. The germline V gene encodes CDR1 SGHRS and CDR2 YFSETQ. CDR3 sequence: CASSSREDRGLYEQYF. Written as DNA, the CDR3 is TGCGCCAGCAGTTCCCGCGAGGACAGGGGGCTGTACGAGCAGTACTTC. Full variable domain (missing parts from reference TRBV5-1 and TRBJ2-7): KAGVTQTPRYLIKTRGQQVTLSCSPISGHRSVSWYQQTPGQGLQFLFEYFSETQRNKGNFPGRFSGRQFSNSRSEMNVSTLELGDSALYLCASSSREDRGLYEQYFGPGTRLTVT.

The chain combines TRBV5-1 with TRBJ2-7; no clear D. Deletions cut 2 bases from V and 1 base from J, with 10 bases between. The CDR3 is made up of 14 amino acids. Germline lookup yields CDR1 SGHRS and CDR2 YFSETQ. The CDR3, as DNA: TGCGCCAGCAGCTTCGGCTACCCATCCTACGAGCAGTACTTC. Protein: CASSFGYPSYEQYF.

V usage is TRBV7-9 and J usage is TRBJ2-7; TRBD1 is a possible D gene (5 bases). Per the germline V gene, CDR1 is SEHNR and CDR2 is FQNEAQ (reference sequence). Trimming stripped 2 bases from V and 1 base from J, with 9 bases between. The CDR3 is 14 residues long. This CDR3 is CASSLTTESYEQYF. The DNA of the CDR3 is TGTGCCAGCAGCTTAACGACAGAGTCCTACGAGCAGTACTTC.

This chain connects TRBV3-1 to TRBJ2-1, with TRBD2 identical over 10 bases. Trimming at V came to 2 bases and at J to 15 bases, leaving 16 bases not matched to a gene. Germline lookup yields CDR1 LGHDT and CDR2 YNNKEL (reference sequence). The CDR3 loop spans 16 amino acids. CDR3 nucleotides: TGTGCCAGCAGCCAACTACTCACGGGACTAGCGAAGTTTGTGTTCTTC. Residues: CASSQLLTGLAKFVFF.

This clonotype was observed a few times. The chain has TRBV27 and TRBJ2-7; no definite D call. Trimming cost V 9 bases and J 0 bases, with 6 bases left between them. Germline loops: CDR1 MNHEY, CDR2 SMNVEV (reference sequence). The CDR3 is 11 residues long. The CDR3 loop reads CASTNSYEQYF. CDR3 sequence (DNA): TGTGCCAGTACCAACTCCTACGAGCAGTACTTC.

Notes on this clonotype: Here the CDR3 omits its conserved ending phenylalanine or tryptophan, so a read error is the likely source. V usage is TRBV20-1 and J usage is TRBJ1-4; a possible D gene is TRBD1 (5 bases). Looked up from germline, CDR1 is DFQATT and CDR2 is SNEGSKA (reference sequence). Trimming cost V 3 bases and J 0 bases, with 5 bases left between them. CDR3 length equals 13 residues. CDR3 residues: CSARDTTNEKLFL. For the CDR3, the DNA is TGCAGTGCTAGGGACACAACTAATGAAAAACTGTTTTTG.

The CDR3 here is CASSLARDSHEQYF. CDR3 DNA: TGTGCCAGCAGCTTGGCTCGGGACAGCCACGAGCAGTACTTC. The chain employs TRBV5-5 and TRBJ2-7; 7 bases agree with TRBD1. This CDR3 region has 14 residues. J gave up 5 bases and V 0 bases, and 5 bases lay outside the gene matches. Germline V gene data show CDR1 as SGHKS and CDR2 as YYEKEE (reference sequence).